These T cell receptor beta chains were read from a single sample in a study of PD-L1 blockade in urothelial cancer. TCRdb's table, derived via immunoSEQ multiplex PCR, lists solely in-frame clones and lacks some. The sample records roughly 51,000 clones, just over 85% being singletons. Sequenced material: PBMCs, taken around atezolizumab (anti-PD-L1) treatment. The receptors stem from a man aged 55 to 69 with urothelial cancer. Each CDR3 is given with its conserved first and last residue. A D gene is named only where the DNA matches it firmly. Size is stated for part of the rows, as once, few or many counts, or as a class when the clone is expanded.

d_gene,abundance,j_gene,v_gene,CDR3aa,CDR3nt
-,-,TRBJ1-5,TRBV5-5,CASSFASGGGQPQHF,TGTGCCAGCAGCTTCGCATCGGGGGGGGGACAGCCCCAGCATTTT
TRBD1,-,TRBJ2-7,TRBV5-6,CASSPRDRDYEQYF,TGTGCCAGCAGCCCAAGGGACAGGGACTACGAGCAGTACTTC
-,few,TRBJ2-1,TRBV2,CASSTGTWNEQFF,TGTGCCAGCAGTACCGGGACTTGGAATGAGCAGTTCTTC
TRBD2,-,TRBJ2-7,TRBV5-1,CASSPAGFRAGGSYEQYF,TGCGCCAGCAGCCCGGCCGGTTTCCGAGCGGGAGGCTCCTACGAGCAGTACTTC
-,-,TRBJ1-1,TRBV5-1,CASSLAQGGNTEAFF,TGCGCCAGCAGCTTGGCGCAAGGCGGGAACACTGAAGCTTTCTTT
-,-,TRBJ1-6,TRBV6-5,CASTPGGRENSPLHF,TGTGCCAGCACCCCGGGGGGGCGGGAAAATTCACCCCTCCACTTT
-,-,TRBJ2-5,TRBV4-1,CASSQISQETQYF,TGCGCCAGCAGCCAAATCAGCCAAGAGACCCAGTACTTC
-,-,TRBJ2-2,TRBV5-4,CASSGEVNTGELFF,TGTGCCAGCAGCGGCGAGGTGAACACCGGGGAGCTGTTTTTT
-,-,TRBJ2-5,TRBV5-4,CASSLIGGWQETQYF,TGTGCCAGCAGCTTGATTGGAGGTTGGCAAGAGACCCAGTACTTC
-,-,TRBJ2-7,TRBV18,CASSPIKGYEQYF,TGTGCCAGCTCACCAATAAAGGGGTACGAGCAGTACTTC
-,-,TRBJ1-6,TRBV11-2,CASSSREARSPLHF,TGTGCCAGCAGCTCTAGGGAGGCACGATCACCCCTCCACTTT
TRBD2,-,TRBJ2-1,TRBV6-4,CASSEGLAGYNEQFF,TGTGCCAGCAGTGAAGGACTAGCGGGATACAATGAGCAGTTCTTC
-,-,TRBJ2-2,TRBV9,CASSVLLATNTGELFF,TGTGCCAGCAGCGTTCTTCTAGCGACAAACACCGGGGAGCTGTTTTTT
TRBD2,-,TRBJ2-1,TRBV4-3,CASSQGPMGSGSSSYNEQFF,TGCGCCAGCAGCCAAGGCCCTATGGGTAGCGGGTCGAGCTCCTACAATGAGCAGTTCTTC
TRBD2,-,TRBJ2-3,TRBV18,CASSRRLAEGTDTQYF,TGTGCCAGCTCACGACGACTAGCGGAGGGCACAGATACGCAGTATTTT
-,-,TRBJ2-7,TRBV9,CASSARGRPEQYF,TGTGCCAGCAGCGCCAGGGGGAGGCCCGAGCAGTACTTC
-,-,TRBJ2-7,TRBV27,CASSLDSTYEQYF,TGTGCCAGCAGTTTGGACAGTACCTACGAGCAGTACTTC
-,-,TRBJ2-2,TRBV30,CALHPAGVGTGELFF,TGTGCCTTACACCCTGCAGGGGTAGGAACCGGGGAGCTGTTTTTT
-,-,TRBJ1-2,TRBV5-6,CASSRRDSQNYGYTF,TGTGCCAGCAGCCGGAGAGACAGCCAGAACTATGGCTACACCTTC
TRBD1,-,TRBJ1-1,TRBV19,CASSRTGGWTEAFF,TGTGCCAGTAGTCGGACAGGGGGATGGACTGAAGCTTTCTTT
-,-,TRBJ2-2,TRBV5-6,CASSSLQGGNTGELFF,TGTGCCAGCAGCTCACTACAGGGTGGGAACACCGGGGAGCTGTTTTTT
-,-,TRBJ1-1,TRBV28,CASIFSGSTEAFF,TGTGCCAGCATCTTTTCGGGGTCGACTGAAGCTTTCTTT
-,-,TRBJ1-2,TRBV6-1,CASSERGTYGYTF,TGTGCCAGCAGTGAAAGGGGAACGTATGGCTACACCTTC
TRBD2,-,TRBJ2-1,TRBV12-5,CASGPPGGRTYNEQFF,TGTGCTAGTGGCCCCCCGGGCGGGAGAACCTACAATGAGCAGTTCTTC
TRBD1,few,TRBJ1-1,TRBV5-1,CASSSGTGYTEAFF,TGCGCCAGCAGCTCCGGGACAGGGTACACTGAAGCTTTCTTT
TRBD1,few,TRBJ1-6,TRBV5-8,CASSPGQYNSPLHF,TGTGCCAGCAGCCCGGGACAGTATAATTCACCCCTCCACTTT
-,-,TRBJ2-1,TRBV6-5,CASSYRGGGVRHEQFF,TGTGCCAGCAGTTACAGGGGGGGAGGGGTGCGGCATGAGCAGTTCTTC
-,-,TRBJ1-1,TRBV30,CAWSDPGLRTEAFF,TGTGCCTGGAGTGACCCGGGTTTACGGACTGAAGCTTTCTTT
TRBD2,-,TRBJ2-7,TRBV2,CASLAGTSGGLSSYEQYF,TGTGCCAGCCTTGCCGGGACTAGCGGGGGCCTGAGCTCCTACGAGCAGTACTTC